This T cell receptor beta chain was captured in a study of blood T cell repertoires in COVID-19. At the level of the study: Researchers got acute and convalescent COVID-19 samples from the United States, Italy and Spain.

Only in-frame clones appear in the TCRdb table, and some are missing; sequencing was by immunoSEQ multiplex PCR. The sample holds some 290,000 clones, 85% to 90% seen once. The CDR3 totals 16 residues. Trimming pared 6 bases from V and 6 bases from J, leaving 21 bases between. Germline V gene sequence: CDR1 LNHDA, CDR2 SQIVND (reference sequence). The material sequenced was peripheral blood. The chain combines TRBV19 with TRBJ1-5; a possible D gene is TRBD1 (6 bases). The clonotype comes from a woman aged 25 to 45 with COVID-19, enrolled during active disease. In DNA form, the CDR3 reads TGTGCCAGTAGCCCGAGGAACGTGGGAGGGGGTCAGCCCCAGCATTTT. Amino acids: CASSPRNVGGGQPQHF.